One sample yielded the 29 T cell receptor beta chains listed below, sequenced in a study of T cell responses to AZD1222 COVID-19 vaccine. Repertoires were generated with immunoSEQ multiplex PCR, while TCRdb's copy carries only in-frame clones and drops some. In the table there are around 140,000 clones, about nine tenths of which are singletons. The material was peripheral blood, obtained 28 days after the second AZD1222 dose. Receptors originate from an adult who received the AZD1222 COVID-19 vaccine.

The chain couples TRBV5-6 to TRBJ2-3, with 7 bases lining up with TRBD1. Germline V gives CDR1 SGHDT, CDR2 YYEEEE. The length of the CDR3 is 15 residues. Germline trimming cut 0 bases from V and 2 bases from J; bases unmatched to any gene: 3. The CDR3 sequence is CASSLEQGYTDTQYF. In DNA form, the CDR3 reads TGTGCCAGCAGCTTGGAACAGGGGTACACAGATACGCAGTATTTT. Supplemented by reference TRBV5-6 and TRBJ2-3, the full variable domain reads DAGVTQSPTHLIKTRGQQVTLRCSPKSGHDTVSWYQQALGQGPQFIFQYYEEEERQRGNFPDRFSGHQFPNYSSELNVNALLLGDSALYLCASSLEQGYTDTQYFGPGTRLTVL.

The CDR3 bases are TGTGCCAGCAGTTTCCAGGGAGCCTACGAGCAGTACTTC. Translation gives CASSFQGAYEQYF. The chain has TRBV27 and TRBJ2-7; D is possibly TRBD1 or TRBD2 (5 bases each). The CDR3 has 13 residues. Trimming left V 3 bases short and J 2 bases short, with 8 bases between. Germline CDR1 and CDR2: MNHEY and SMNVEV (reference sequence).

The chain recombines TRBV18 with TRBJ2-7; 11 bases agree with TRBD1. CDR1 KGHSH and CDR2 LQKENI come from the germline V gene. V lost 3 bases and J lost 6; bases outside the gene matches: 7. The CDR3 consists of 15 residues. The CDR3 DNA sequence: TGTGCCAGCTCACCGACCGGGACAGGGGGAGTCGAGCAGTACTTC. This sequence encodes CASSPTGTGGVEQYF.

The J gene is TRBJ2-7, the V gene TRBV7-9; tentatively, D is TRBD1 (5 bases). Germline CDR1 reads SEHNR; CDR2 reads FQNEAQ (reference sequence). The length of the CDR3 is 15 residues. The V end lost 1 base, the J end lost 7 bases, and 17 bases lay between the germline ends. The CDR3 sequence: CASSLDGAAVGEQYF. The CDR3 nucleotides read TGTGCCAGCAGCTTAGATGGGGCAGCAGTCGGGGAGCAGTACTTC.

The rearrangement uses TRBV4-3 and TRBJ1-2, with a tentative D call TRBD1 (6 bases). The CDR3 totals 17 residues. The germline V and J ends were trimmed by 0 bases and 6 bases, with 20 bases remaining between them. Germline V CDR1 and CDR2: LGHNA, YSLEER. The CDR3 DNA is TGCGCCAGCAGCCAAGAAGTAAACAGGGCCCACGAAAATGGCTACACCTTC. Amino acid sequence: CASSQEVNRAHENGYTF.

This chain links TRBV2 with TRBJ2-1, with 15 bases that match TRBD2. The CDR3 is made up of 16 amino acids. The germline CDR1 and CDR2 sequences are SNHLY and FYNNEI. V trimming: 8 bases; J trimming: 10 bases; junction bases outside the gene matches: 12. The CDR3 DNA reads TGTGCCAGCTGTAGAGCGGGACTAGCGGGAGGTAAGGAGCAGTTCTTC. Amino acid sequence: CASCRAGLAGGKEQFF. The full variable domain, rest sourced from reference TRBV2 and TRBJ2-1, is EPEVTQTPSHQVTQMGQEVILRCVPISNHLYFYWYRQILGQKVEFLVSFYNNEISEKSEIFDDQFSVERPDGSNFTLKIRSTKLEDSAMYFCASCRAGLAGGKEQFFGPGTRLTVL.

This clone was recorded once. The chain combines TRBV2 with TRBJ2-3; TRBD2 agrees at 10 bases. CDR3 size: 14 residues. Germline CDR1 and CDR2: SNHLY and FYNNEI. V gave up 10 bases and J gave up 4 bases; unmatched junction bases: 8. CDR3 residues: CANQPSGRADTQYF. DNA for the CDR3: TGTGCCAACCAGCCCAGCGGGAGGGCAGATACGCAGTATTTT.

This clone was seen only once. CDR3 residues: CAWRPRDRDPMNTEAFF. The CDR3 DNA is TGTGCCTGGAGACCCAGGGACAGGGACCCTATGAACACTGAAGCTTTCTTT. The chain carries TRBV30 and TRBJ1-1; 9 bases align to TRBD1. The J segment lost 0 bases and the V segment lost 3 bases, leaving 11 bases of the junction unmatched. Germline V gives CDR1 GTSNPN, CDR2 SVGIG (reference sequence). The CDR3 spans 17 residues.

The chain joins TRBV11-2 to TRBJ2-7; TRBD1 is a possible D gene (6 bases). Trimming took off 5 bases at V and 1 base at J, with 6 bases between the two ends. This CDR3 region has 12 residues. Germline loops: CDR1 SGHAT, CDR2 FQNNGV. Here the CDR3 DNA reads TGTGCCAGCAGCACAGGGTCCTACGAGCAGTACTTC. Protein: CASSTGSYEQYF.

The chain uses TRBV7-6 and TRBJ1-1; D may be TRBD1 (6 bases). Germline values: CDR1 SGHVS, CDR2 FNYEAQ. Trimming shortened V by 1 base and J by 11 bases, and 14 bases separated the two germline ends. This CDR3 is built from 13 residues. CDR3 sequence: CASSLGGNRAAFF. In DNA form, the CDR3 reads TGTGCCAGCAGCTTAGGGGGCAACAGGGCCGCTTTCTTT.

V usage is TRBV28 and J usage is TRBJ2-7, with D perhaps matching TRBD2 (5 bases). The germline V gene encodes CDR1 MDHEN and CDR2 SYDVKM. This CDR3 is 14 amino acids long. V was shortened by 6 bases and J by 3 bases, with 15 bases between the two germline ends. CDR3 loop: CASSPLDGDYEQYF. DNA of the CDR3: TGTGCCAGCAGCCCTCTAGACGGGGACTACGAGCAGTACTTC.

This clone was recorded only once. The chain couples TRBV4-1 to TRBJ2-5, with TRBD2 matching over 9 bases. Losses at the gene ends were 0 bases for V and 4 bases for J; bases not matched to a gene: 3. The CDR3 length is 15 residues. The V gene's germline CDR1 is MGHRA and CDR2 YSYEKL. CDR3 in DNA: TGCGCCAGCAGCCAAGATGGGACTAGCATAGAGACCCAGTACTTC. Encoded protein: CASSQDGTSIETQYF.

The rearrangement joins TRBV14 to TRBJ1-2; D is ambiguous. Between the trimmed V and J ends, which lost 2 bases and 2 bases, there was a span of 9 bases. The CDR3 has 14 residues. CDR1 SGHDN and CDR2 FVKESK come from the germline V gene. The CDR3 nucleotides read TGTGCCAGCAGCCAATATAAAGGCAACTATGGCTACACCTTC. Translating it yields CASSQYKGNYGYTF.

The CDR3 reads CSVDSGTNSYEQYF. The CDR3 coding sequence is TGCAGCGTTGACTCGGGGACTAACTCCTACGAGCAGTACTTC. V and J are TRBV29-1 and TRBJ2-7, with 7 bases that match TRBD2. The germline CDR1 and CDR2 sequences are SQVTM and ANQGSEA. This CDR3 region has 14 residues. V gave up 3 bases and J gave up 0 bases; unmatched junction bases: 5.

This chain joins TRBV29-1 and TRBJ1-2; D gene uncertain. V lost 6 bases, J lost 4 bases, and 12 bases lay in between. This CDR3 has 12 amino acids. Germline V gives CDR1 SQVTM, CDR2 ANQGSEA. The CDR3 loop reads CSVLPRTYGYTF. The CDR3 nucleotides read TGCAGCGTCCTTCCAAGAACCTATGGCTACACCTTC.

V is TRBV5-5 and J is TRBJ1-1, with 10 bases lining up with TRBD1. CDR1 is SGHKS, CDR2 YYEKEE, per germline (reference sequence). The V and J ends lost 5 bases and 4 bases, in that order; junction bases with no gene match: 8. The CDR3 is made up of 15 amino acids. The CDR3 DNA reads as TGTGCCAGCAGGGGCGGACAGGGGGGGCGCACTGAAGCTTTCTTT. Its translation: CASRGGQGGRTEAFF.

V gene TRBV12-3 or TRBV12-4 combines with J gene TRBJ2-7; no definite D call. The V gene lost 3 bases and the J gene lost 1 base, with 7 bases spanning the gap. There are 13 residues in the CDR3. The CDR3: CASSFDDSYEQYF. CDR3 sequence (DNA): TGTGCCAGCAGTTTCGATGATTCCTACGAGCAGTACTTC.

This CDR3 is CASSTTDRSSYNSPLHF. CDR3 nucleotide sequence: TGTGCCAGTAGTACCACGGACAGGAGCTCCTATAATTCACCCCTCCACTTT. The genes are TRBV19 and TRBJ1-6, with 7 nucleotides matching TRBD1. CDR1 and CDR2 (germline): LNHDA, SQIVND (reference sequence). V dropped 4 bases and J dropped 0; count of bases not matched to a gene: 6. The CDR3 has 17 residues.

The J gene is TRBJ1-6, the V gene TRBV21-1; the tabulated D call, TRBD1, remains unverified against the DNA. TRBV21-1 is noted as a pseudogene. The CDR3 is made up of 14 amino acids. The CDR3, as DNA: TGTGCCATCCTCACAGGGGTCATGGTTTCACCCCTCCACTTT. Translating gives CAILTGVMVSPLHF.

This clone occurred once. The chain has TRBV6-2 or TRBV6-3 and TRBJ1-6, with TRBD1 as a possible D gene (5 bases). The CDR3 runs to 13 residues. Between the trimmed V and J ends, which lost 6 bases and 9 bases, there was a span of 12 bases. The germline V gene encodes CDR1 MNHEY and CDR2 SVGEGT. In nucleotides, the CDR3 is TGTGCCAGCAGCGGGACGAGGGGTTCACCCCTCCACTTT. Translated, it gives CASSGTRGSPLHF.

In this sample, this clone turned up once. CDR3 loop: CASSLWSTTEAFF. The CDR3, as DNA: TGTGCCAGCAGCTTATGGAGTACCACTGAAGCTTTCTTT. The gene calls are TRBV7-3 and TRBJ1-1; no clear D gene. Trimming took off 2 bases at V and 4 bases at J, with 8 bases between the two ends. CDR1 is SGHTA and CDR2 is FQGTGA in the germline V gene. CDR3 length: 13 amino acids.

This sequence joins TRBV4-2 and TRBJ2-2; D gene uncertain. Germline-derived CDR1 and CDR2 are LGHNA and YNFKEQ. The CDR3 extends over 14 amino acids. V lost 1 base, J lost 5 bases, and 8 bases lay in between. Here the CDR3 reads CASSQALGTGELFF. The CDR3 nucleotides are TGTGCCAGCAGCCAAGCTCTAGGGACCGGGGAGCTGTTTTTT.

The chain recombines TRBV4-3 with TRBJ2-7, with TRBD2 matching 8 bases. The CDR3 sequence is 16 residues long. The germline gives CDR1 LGHNA, CDR2 YSLEER. The V gene end was trimmed by 0 bases and the J gene end by 3 bases; junction bases not matched to a gene: 7. The CDR3 is CASSQDVTGGHYEQYF. Written as DNA, the CDR3 is TGCGCCAGCAGCCAAGATGTAACGGGAGGGCACTACGAGCAGTACTTC.

The chain joins TRBV28 to TRBJ2-7; 10 nucleotides agree with TRBD2. With V trimmed by 5 bases and J by 1 base, 5 bases remained unmatched. The germline V gene encodes CDR1 MDHEN and CDR2 SYDVKM. The CDR3 contains 15 residues. CDR3 in DNA: TGTGCCAGCAGTGACGTAGCGGGAGGATCCTACGAGCAGTACTTC. Translating gives CASSDVAGGSYEQYF.

The genes are TRBV2 and TRBJ2-7; TRBD1 agrees at 7 bases. Germline-derived CDR1 and CDR2 are SNHLY and FYNNEI. The CDR3 runs 13 residues. After removal of 8 bases from V and 2 bases from J, the junction contained 6 bases not matched to a gene. The CDR3 protein is CASGDSGTYEQYF. CDR3 nucleotide sequence: TGTGCCAGCGGGGACAGCGGAACCTACGAGCAGTACTTC.

The rearrangement uses TRBV28 and TRBJ1-2; D might be TRBD1 (5 bases). CDR1 MDHEN and CDR2 SYDVKM come from the germline V gene. Trimming stripped 3 bases from V and 2 bases from J, with 22 bases between. The length of the CDR3 is 18 residues. Written as DNA, the CDR3 is TGTGCCAGCAGTTTGGCCGGGGGACCCCCTAGCCCCAACTATGGCTACACCTTC. It encodes CASSLAGGPPSPNYGYTF.

The chain has TRBV9 and TRBJ2-7, with D unclear. V was cut by 4 bases and J by 0 bases, with 8 bases left in between. Germline CDR1 is SGDLS and CDR2 is YYNGEE. The CDR3 totals 13 residues. The CDR3 is CASSSRSSYEQYF. The CDR3 nucleotides are TGTGCCAGCAGCTCCCGGAGCTCCTACGAGCAGTACTTC.

The rearrangement uses TRBV12-1 and TRBJ2-1; TRBD1 reflects the table's D call only, with no check against the DNA. TRBV12-1 is tagged as a pseudogene. This CDR3 contains 15 residues. CDR3 residues: CASMGGQGARNEQFF. The CDR3 region has the DNA TGTGCCAGCATGGGGGGTCAGGGGGCTCGGAATGAGCAGTTCTTC.

The chain links TRBV30 to TRBJ1-4, with 8 bases lining up with TRBD1. This CDR3 has 13 residues. Germline CDR1 is GTSNPN and CDR2 is SVGIG (reference sequence). The V and J ends lost 5 bases and 6 bases, in that order; junction bases with no gene match: 5. CDR3: CAWRTTGDEKLFF. The CDR3 DNA follows: TGTGCCTGGCGAACGACAGGGGATGAAAAACTGTTTTTT.